This is a list of T cell receptor beta chains from one sample in a study of blood T cell repertoires in COVID-19. The method was immunoSEQ multiplex PCR; TCRdb's version includes in-frame clones alone and lacks a portion of them. The sample has roughly 160,000 clones; 80% are singletons. The sample was PBMCs or T cells enriched from blood (not recorded which). These receptors were obtained from a woman between 55 and 75 years old who had recovered from COVID-19. Both conserved end residues are part of each CDR3. The order of the fields is D gene, J gene, V gene, clone size, CDR3 DNA, CDR3 protein. D genes are given only for firm matches. Clone size, where shown, is once, few, many, or a class for clones that have expanded.

- TRBJ1-2 TRBV12-3/TRBV12-4 - TGTGCCAGCAGTTTTGGCAGGAATGGCTACACCTTC CASSFGRNGYTF
- TRBJ2-1 TRBV19 - TGTGCCAGTAGTATCTCCCCGGGCAGGGAATACACCTACAATGAGCAGTTCTTC CASSISPGREYTYNEQFF
- TRBJ1-3 TRBV15 - TGTGCCACCAGCAGGCGGGAGGGGTCAAGCTCTGGAAACACCATATATTTT CATSRREGSSSGNTIYF
- TRBJ1-1 TRBV6-2/TRBV6-3 - TGTGCCAGCAGTTACCACAGTTTGAACACTGAAGCTTTCTTT CASSYHSLNTEAFF
- TRBJ1-6 TRBV9 - TGTGCCAGCAGCGTCGGGAGTTCACCCCTCCACTTT CASSVGSSPLHF
- TRBJ1-2 TRBV20-1 once TGCAGTGCTTCTTATGGCTACACCTTC CSASYGYTF
- TRBJ1-1 TRBV3-1/TRBV3-2 - TGTGCCAGCAGCTCTAGCGACACAGGGAACACTGAAGCTTTCTTT CASSSSDTGNTEAFF
TRBD2 TRBJ2-7 TRBV11-2 - TGTGCCAGCAGACACCCCTCTAGCGGGGGGGCCGGTGAGCAGTACTTC CASRHPSSGGAGEQYF
- TRBJ2-7 TRBV27 - TGTGCCAGCAGTTTATACCGGGGGATGAAGGAGCAGTACTTC CASSLYRGMKEQYF
- TRBJ2-7 TRBV11-2 - TGTGCCAGCAGCTTTCAACAGTATACTGTGCAGTACTTC CASSFQQYTVQYF
TRBD2 TRBJ2-3 TRBV9 many TGTGCCAGCAGCGAGAGGGGACTAGTGGTCTTAGATACGCAGTATTTT CASSERGLVVLDTQYF
- TRBJ1-3 TRBV2 - TGTGCCAGCAGTAGCTCAAGCTCTGGAAACACCATATATTTT CASSSSSSGNTIYF
- TRBJ2-2 TRBV19 - TGTGCCAGTAGTAGGGGGGACACCGGGGAGCTGTTTTTT CASSRGDTGELFF
- TRBJ1-2 TRBV2 - TGTGCCAGCAGTGAAAGGTCAGATCCTAGTGGCTACACCTTC CASSERSDPSGYTF
TRBD1 TRBJ1-1 TRBV13 once TGTGCCAGCAGCCGGGACAGGGGATTGAACACTGAAGCTTTCTTT CASSRDRGLNTEAFF
- TRBJ1-2 TRBV2 - TGTGCCAGCATTTTAAATCCGGCAGGGCTATATGGCTACACCTTC CASILNPAGLYGYTF
TRBD1 TRBJ2-5 TRBV3-1/TRBV3-2 - TGTGCCAGCAGTCGAGGGGGGACAGGGAAGGGAGAGACCCAGTACTTC CASSRGGTGKGETQYF
- TRBJ1-5 TRBV6-5 - TGTGCCAGCAACGTACTGGTGAGCAATCAGCCCCAGCATTTT CASNVLVSNQPQHF
- TRBJ2-7 TRBV6-2/TRBV6-3 - TGTGCCAGCAGTTACCAACACCTCTACGAGCAGTACTTC CASSYQHLYEQYF
- TRBJ1-5 TRBV23-1 - TGCGCCAGCAGTCAATCTGAGACAACAGCCGGGGCCCAGCATTTT CASSQSETTAGAQHF
TRBD1 TRBJ2-7 TRBV23-1 - TGCGCCAGCAGTCAATACCGGGACAGGGACCCCTACGAGCAGTACTTC CASSQYRDRDPYEQYF
- TRBJ1-1 TRBV7-2 few TGTGCCAGCAGCTTACTTCCAGGGGTGTACACTGAAGCTTTCTTT CASSLLPGVYTEAFF
- TRBJ1-1 TRBV5-1 few TGCGCCAGCAGCTTAGAACAGAACACTGAAGCTTTCTTT CASSLEQNTEAFF
TRBD2 TRBJ2-5 TRBV24-1 - TGTGCCACCAGTGATAGCGGGGGTAACCAAGAGACCCAGTACTTC CATSDSGGNQETQYF
TRBD1 TRBJ1-2 TRBV28 - TGTGCCAGCGGAGGCGGGACAGGGATTGGCTACACCTTC CASGGGTGIGYTF
TRBD2 TRBJ2-3 TRBV4-2 - TGTGCCAGCAGCCAAGATGGAGCGGGGGGGCAAGATACGCAGTATTTT CASSQDGAGGQDTQYF
TRBD1 TRBJ1-5 TRBV25-1 - TGTGCCAGCAGTGAAATATCCCAGGGGGACCCCCAGCATTTT CASSEISQGDPQHF
- TRBJ2-2 TRBV18 - TGTGCCAGCTCACCGGGACTCATCACCGGGGAGCTGTTTTTT CASSPGLITGELFF
- TRBJ1-2 TRBV11-2 - TGTGCCAGCAGCTTAGATGGCACCCACGATCGAAACTATGGCTACACCTTC CASSLDGTHDRNYGYTF
TRBD1 TRBJ1-2 TRBV5-1 once TGCGCCAGCAGCTTGGCCGGGACAGCTCTATCCTACACCTTC CASSLAGTALSYTF
TRBD1 TRBJ2-1 TRBV7-6 - TGTGCCAGCAGTCAACGACAGGGAACAAACAATGAGCAGTTCTTC CASSQRQGTNNEQFF
- TRBJ1-2 TRBV6-1 - TGTGCCAGCAGTGAGAGTGGGGACTACTATGGCTACACCTTC CASSESGDYYGYTF